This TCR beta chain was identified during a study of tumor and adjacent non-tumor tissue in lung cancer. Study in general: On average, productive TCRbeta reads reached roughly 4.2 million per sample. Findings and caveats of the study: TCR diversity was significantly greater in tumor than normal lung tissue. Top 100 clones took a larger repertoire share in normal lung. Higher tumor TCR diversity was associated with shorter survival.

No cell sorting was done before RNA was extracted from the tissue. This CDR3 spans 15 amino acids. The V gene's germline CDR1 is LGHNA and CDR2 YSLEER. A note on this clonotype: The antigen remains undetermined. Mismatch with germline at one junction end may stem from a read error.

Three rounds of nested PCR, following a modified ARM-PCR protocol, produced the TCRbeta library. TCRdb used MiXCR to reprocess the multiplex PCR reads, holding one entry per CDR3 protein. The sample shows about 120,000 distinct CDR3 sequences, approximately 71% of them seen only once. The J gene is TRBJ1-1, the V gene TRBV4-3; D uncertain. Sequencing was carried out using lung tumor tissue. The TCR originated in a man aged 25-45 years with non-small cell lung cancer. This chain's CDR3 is CASSQDGLLITDAFF. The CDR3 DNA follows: TGCGCCAGCAGCCAAGACGGACTCCTGATCACTGATGCTTTCTTT.